This TCR beta chain was sequenced during a study of radiotherapy plus CTLA-4 blockade in lung cancer. The wider study: Objective response rate was about 20%; disease control rate, about 28%. The study, taken as a whole, reports: After radiotherapy and ipilimumab, tumor-derived clones expanded in peripheral blood.

Focal radiation with ipilimumab CTLA-4 blockade was given to patients with chemo-refractory metastatic non-small-cell lung cancer. Profiling relied on immunoSEQ multiplex PCR, and the TCRdb table lists in-frame clones only, not all of them. The table records tens of thousands of clones, around 77% of them present only once. For this clone: Its antigen is as yet unknown.

This receptor was taken from a human donor with non-small cell lung cancer whose response to radiotherapy plus ipilimumab could not be evaluated. The sample was peripheral blood, taken from a patient treated with radiotherapy plus ipilimumab.

CDR3 in amino acids: CASSLATDRGNEKLFF. DNA of the CDR3: TGTGCCAGCAGCTTAGCCACAGACAGGGGGAATGAAAAACTGTTTTTT. The V and J genes are TRBV7-8 and TRBJ1-4; 9 nucleotides align to TRBD1. Germline-derived CDR1 and CDR2 are SGHVS and FQNEAQ. The CDR3 covers 16 residues. Trimming took 0 bases from V and 5 from J; bases not matched to a gene: 4.